What follows is one T cell receptor beta chain and its context. The data stem from a study of memory CD4+ T cells and cytomegalovirus serostatus. TCRdb keeps only in-frame clones here, not all; method: immunoSEQ multiplex PCR. In the table there are about 58,000 clones, roughly 84% of which are singletons. Germline CDR1 and CDR2: SGHTA and FQGNSA. The V segment lost 5 bases and the J segment 4 bases; nucleotides outside the gene matches: 13. This CDR3 spans 18 amino acids. The sort gate was single viable CD3+CD4+CD8-CD45RO+ cells for memory CD4+ T cells. Input material: memory CD4+ T cells from blood. The TCR sequence derives from an adult in good health and CMV-seronegative. Some clones in this sample may be carry-over from other donors' samples. This rearrangement joins TRBV7-2 to TRBJ2-5; 13 nucleotides line up with TRBD2. The CDR3 DNA reads TGTGCCAGCAGCCCGAGGCTGACTAGCGGGAGGCGCGGAGAGACCCAGTACTTC. Protein product: CASSPRLTSGRRGETQYF.